This TCR beta chain was profiled in a study of blood T cells in healthy people across ages. Study overall: In model experiments, template switching was able to capture about one barcoded beta molecule for every two T cells that were present.

With a J-beta primer mix and a sample-barcoded 5' primer, a second PCR ran roughly 6 to 11 cycles. A template-switch adaptor with 12 random nucleotides tagged each cDNA molecule. One entry per CDR3 protein results from TCRdb running MiXCR on the 5' RACE reads. The sample has 750,000 to 1,000,000 distinct CDR3 sequences; under 35% are singletons. Germline CDR1 DFQATT, CDR2 SNEGSKA (reference sequence). V dropped 0 bases and J dropped 4; count of bases not matched to a gene: 12. CDR3 length: 16 residues. These data were also reused for a study on T cells of mothers and their children. Per that study: Study donors consisted of three healthy Caucasian mothers and their six children. For each mother, over 8 million TCR beta CDR3 reads were obtained, and for each child, roughly 3.3 million.

The chain is built from TRBV20-1 and TRBJ2-7; 7 bases line up with TRBD2. The sequence came from a woman between 35 and 50 years old in good health. Sequences were obtained from blood. The CDR3 bases are TGCAGTGCTAGAGATTTAAGGCTAGCGGAAATTTACGAGCAGTACTTC. Translating it yields CSARDLRLAEIYEQYF.